The clone carrying this T cell receptor (beta chain) was seen a few times. No antigen is known for it. This entry is derived from a study of blood T cells in healthy people across ages. Overall study findings and caveats: PBMC samples, being unsorted, prevented any conclusive comparison of naive and antigen-experienced cells.

Unmatched junction bases numbered 11, after V lost 6 bases and J lost 5 bases. The CDR3 runs 15 residues. Germline V gene lookup returns CDR1 MNHEY and CDR2 SVGEGT. For the second PCR, which ran for roughly 6 to 12 cycles, a sample-barcoded 5' primer and a J-beta primer mix were used. MiXCR, run by TCRdb on the 5' RACE reads, gives a single entry per CDR3 protein. This table holds around 800,000 distinct CDR3 sequences, 62% found once. Every sample gave at least 5.5 micrograms of total RNA when it was extracted. The rearrangement links TRBV6-2 or TRBV6-3 to TRBJ2-5; 8 bases map to TRBD1. The sequenced sample was blood. This TCR came from a man aged 25 to 40 in good health. CDR3 sequence: CASRALDRGRETQYF. CDR3 coding DNA: TGTGCCAGCAGAGCCCTCGACAGGGGACGTGAGACCCAGTACTTC.